This T cell receptor beta chain was sequenced in a study of T-cell memory formation after mild COVID-19. The J segment lost 0 bases and the V segment lost 5 bases, leaving 2 bases of the junction unmatched. There are 15 residues in the CDR3. Germline V gene sequence: CDR1 DFQATT, CDR2 SNEGSKA (reference sequence). Study results and caveats: Second-wave clones that peaked on day 37 lacked confirmed SARS-CoV-2 specificity. Some clones that responded were present in memory (sampled pre-infection), which suggests cross-reactive memory joined. Contracting CD8+ clones were enriched in EMRA, CD4+ mainly in CM and EM.

Remarks on this clonotype: The antigen is not known.

5'RACE with constant-segment primers yielded barcoded, UMI-tagged TCR alpha and TCR beta cDNA libraries. TCRdb reprocessed the 5' RACE reads with MiXCR, giving one entry per CDR3 protein. The data show roughly 400,000 distinct CDR3 sequences, more than 20% seen once. The receptor was derived from an adult woman who had mild COVID-19 (a few samples of this study predate the infection). Cell type and time point are not known. J is TRBJ1-6 and V is TRBV20-1, with 9 bases that match TRBD1. Sequencing used PBMCs or a T cell subset sorted from them (not recorded which). CDR3 bases: TGCAGTGCTGGGGACAGGGACTCCTATAATTCACCCCTCCACTTT. This sequence encodes CSAGDRDSYNSPLHF.